The 6 T cell receptor beta chains in this list originate from one sample, sequenced in a study of blood T cells in healthy people across ages. A second PCR, run for about 7 to 11 cycles, used a sample-barcoded 5' primer plus a J-beta primer mix. One entry per CDR3 protein, called by TCRdb with MiXCR from the 5' RACE reads. The sample has about 670,000 distinct CDR3 sequences, 52% seen once. The sequenced sample was blood. These receptors came from a woman older than 75 in good health.

This clonotype was seen repeatedly, ten times or more. This chain links TRBV7-6 with TRBJ2-7, with D perhaps TRBD2 (6 bases). Per the germline V gene, CDR1 is SGHVS and CDR2 is FNYEAQ. The V and J ends lost 4 bases and 3 bases respectively, with 19 bases between them. The length of the CDR3 is 16 residues. CDR3 nucleotides: TGTGCCAGCAGCTCACGTTTGGGGCAGGGAGGCTACGAGCAGTACTTC. Encoded protein: CASSSRLGQGGYEQYF.

As for this clonotype: A much larger clone sits a single nucleotide away, making a read error possible. J is TRBJ2-1 and V is TRBV5-1; D remains ambiguous. The V and J ends lost 2 bases and 1 base respectively, with 28 bases between them. The germline CDR1 and CDR2 sequences are SGHRS and YFSETQ. This CDR3 has 21 amino acids. In DNA form, the CDR3 reads TGCGCCAGCAGCTTCCCTTCTAGTGGAAGAGTTAATGGACGTTCCTACAATGAGCAGTTCTTC. It translates to CASSFPSSGRVNGRSYNEQFF.

This chain joins TRBV3-1 and TRBJ2-2, with 8 bases matching TRBD1. Losses at the gene ends were 9 bases for V and 1 base for J; bases not matched to a gene: 4. CDR3 length: 14 amino acids. Germline lookup yields CDR1 LGHDT and CDR2 YNNKEL (reference sequence). CDR3 region: CASTTGGNTGELFF. CDR3 DNA: TGTGCCAGTACAACAGGGGGGAACACCGGGGAGCTGTTTTTT.

Comments on this clonotype: Since a much larger clone is just one base distant, this may be a read error. This chain uses TRBV6-6 with TRBJ1-5; D call uncertain. The CDR3 spans 16 residues. CDR1 and CDR2 from the germline V gene are MNHNY and SVGAGI (reference sequence). The CDR3 nucleotides are TGTACCAGCAGTCCCCTGATGGGAGGGAGCAATCAGCCCCAGCATTTT. Translation gives CTSSPLMGGSNQPQHF.

Points on this clonotype: A single base separates this from a much larger clone, so it may be a read error. The chain joins TRBV20-1 to TRBJ1-2; 8 nucleotides line up with TRBD1. This CDR3 has 14 amino acids. In germline, CDR1 is DFQATT, CDR2 SNEGSKA (reference sequence). The junction had 8 bases not matched to a gene; V was cut back by 1 base and J by 7 bases. In DNA form, the CDR3 reads TGCAGTGCTAGAGGGACAGGGAGCACGTCTGGCTACACCTTC. It codes for CSARGTGSTSGYTF.

J is TRBJ1-2 and V is TRBV5-1; no reliable D call. The CDR3 length is 13 residues. The V and J ends lost 4 bases and 6 bases respectively, with 13 bases between them. Germline V CDR1 and CDR2: SGHRS, YFSETQ. CDR3 sequence reads: CASSIGLSDGYTF. The CDR3 DNA is TGCGCCAGCAGCATAGGACTGTCGGATGGCTACACCTTC.